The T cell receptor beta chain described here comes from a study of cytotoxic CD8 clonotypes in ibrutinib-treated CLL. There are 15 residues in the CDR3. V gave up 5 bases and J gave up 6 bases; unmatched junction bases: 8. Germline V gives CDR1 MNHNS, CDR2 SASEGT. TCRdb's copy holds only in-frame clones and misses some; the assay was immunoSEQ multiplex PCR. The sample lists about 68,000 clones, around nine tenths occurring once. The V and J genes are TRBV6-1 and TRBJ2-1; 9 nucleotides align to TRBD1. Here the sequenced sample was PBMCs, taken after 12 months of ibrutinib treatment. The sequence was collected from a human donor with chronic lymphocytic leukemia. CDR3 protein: CASSPGQGRSNEQFF. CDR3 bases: TGTGCCAGCAGTCCTGGACAGGGGAGGAGCAATGAGCAGTTCTTC.